This T cell receptor beta chain was sequenced in a study of TIL therapy for anti-PD-1-resistant metastatic lung cancer. About the research overall: Median patient age was approximately 59, ranging about 35-85 years. Median tumor mutation burden was 1.5 mutations per megabase.

Study conclusions and caveats: The cohort had more treatment-naive, never-smoker and oncogene-addicted patients than typical.

A note on this clone: The antigen remains undetermined.

Per germline, CDR1 MNHNS and CDR2 SASEGT. V lost 4 bases to trimming and J lost 5 bases; unmatched junction nucleotides: 6. The CDR3 has 14 residues. The immunoSEQ assay was v3. The data were produced by immunoSEQ multiplex PCR, yet TCRdb's version contains in-frame clones alone and is incomplete. The table has 9,500 to 15,000 clones, roughly 80% seen once; the top ten hold over 9.5%. Sample time point: pre-treatment sample, taken before nivolumab and TIL therapy. Adults with stage 4 NSCLC were enrolled in a phase I trial. Sequencing was performed on blood, taken at baseline. This TCR derives from a person between 25 and 80 years old with non-small cell lung cancer. The V and J genes are TRBV6-1 and TRBJ2-3, with 7 positions matching TRBD1. CDR3 DNA: TGTGCCAGCAGTGCGTTCCAGGGGGTAGATACGCAGTATTTT. Protein sequence: CASSAFQGVDTQYF.